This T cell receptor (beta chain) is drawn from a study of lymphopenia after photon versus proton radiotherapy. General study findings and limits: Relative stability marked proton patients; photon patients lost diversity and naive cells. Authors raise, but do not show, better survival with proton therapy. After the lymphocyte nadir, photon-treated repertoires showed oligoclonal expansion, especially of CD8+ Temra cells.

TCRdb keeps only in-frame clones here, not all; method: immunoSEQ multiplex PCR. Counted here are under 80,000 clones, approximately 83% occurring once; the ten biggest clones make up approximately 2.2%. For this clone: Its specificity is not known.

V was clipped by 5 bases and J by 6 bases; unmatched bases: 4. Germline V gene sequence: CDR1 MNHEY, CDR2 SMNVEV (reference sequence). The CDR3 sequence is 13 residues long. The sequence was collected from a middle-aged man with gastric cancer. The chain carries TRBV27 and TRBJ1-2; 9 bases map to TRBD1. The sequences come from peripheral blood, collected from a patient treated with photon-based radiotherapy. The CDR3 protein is CASSRRQGDGYTF. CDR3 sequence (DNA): TGTGCCAGCAGTCGGCGACAGGGGGATGGCTACACCTTC.